The present T cell receptor (beta chain) was sequenced within a study of shared clonotypes between healthy human individuals. Trimming took 0 bases from V and 3 from J, leaving 9 bases between them. The CDR3 extends over 15 amino acids. CDR1 MNHNY and CDR2 SVGAGI come from the germline V gene (reference sequence). Sequenced by immunoSEQ multiplex PCR; TCRdb stores in-frame clones only, minus some. In the table there are some 1,100,000 clones, 78% of which are singletons. The chain is built from TRBV6-6 and TRBJ1-3; D is ambiguous. This receptor was identified in a man between 18 and 35 years old in good health. Some clones in this sample may be carry-over from other donors' samples. Sample: memory CD4+ T cells from PBMCs. Sample subset: CD45RA-negative fraction. CDR3 bases: TGTGCCAGCAGTTACTCCTTGGAACTTGGAAACACCATATATTTT. This translates into CASSYSLELGNTIYF.